This is a list of T cell receptor beta chains from one sample in a study of T cell responses to AZD1222 COVID-19 vaccine. Profiling relied on immunoSEQ multiplex PCR, and the TCRdb table lists in-frame clones only, not all of them. In the table there are more than 140,000 clones, about 91% of which are singletons. Specimen: peripheral blood, collected on day 0 of MenACWY control vaccination. The receptors were gathered from an adult in good health. The CDR3 runs from the conserved cysteine through the conserved F or W. The D gene is left open where the match is weak. Not every row has a clone size; where given, it reads once, few, many or a size class.

D | size | J | V | DNA | CDR3
NA | NA | TRBJ2-7 | TRBV7-2 | TGTGCCAGCAGCCCGGGACCGAGCCACGAGCAGTACTTC | CASSPGPSHEQYF
TRBD2 | NA | TRBJ2-5 | TRBV5-4 | TGTGCCAGCAGCTTGGGGCTAGCGGGAGAGACCCAGTACTTC | CASSLGLAGETQYF
TRBD2 | NA | TRBJ2-1 | TRBV11-2 | TGTGCCAGCAGCGGAGCGGGGATATACAATGAGCAGTTCTTC | CASSGAGIYNEQFF
NA | once | TRBJ2-3 | TRBV19 | TGTGCCAGTAGTATCGCCACCAGCTTCACAGATACGCAGTATTTT | CASSIATSFTDTQYF
TRBD2 | NA | TRBJ2-7 | TRBV4-3 | TGCGCCAGCAGCCAAGGACTAGCGGGAGTGGGGGCACGCGAGCAGTACTTC | CASSQGLAGVGAREQYF
NA | NA | TRBJ1-1 | TRBV5-5 | TGTGCCAGCAGCCCGGCCCCGATAGACAGCGTCACTGAAGCTTTCTTT | CASSPAPIDSVTEAFF
TRBD1 | NA | TRBJ1-2 | TRBV6-1 | TGTGCCAGCAGTGAGGACAGGGCCCCCTATGGCTACACCTTC | CASSEDRAPYGYTF
TRBD2 | NA | TRBJ2-7 | TRBV6-1 | TGTGCCAGCAGTGAAGCTGGGACTACCTACGAGCAGTACTTC | CASSEAGTTYEQYF
NA | NA | TRBJ2-3 | TRBV7-3 | TGTGCCAGCAGCCCTTCCCTTCGGGGCACAGATACGCAGTATTTT | CASSPSLRGTDTQYF
TRBD2 | NA | TRBJ2-7 | TRBV12-3/TRBV12-4 | TGTGCCAGCAGTCTAGCGGCCTACGAGCAGTACTTC | CASSLAAYEQYF
TRBD2 | NA | TRBJ2-2 | TRBV3-1/TRBV3-2 | TGTGCCAGCAGCCAAGTTTCGCGGGGAGGGACCGGGGAGCTGTTTTTT | CASSQVSRGGTGELFF
NA | NA | TRBJ2-5 | TRBV5-4 | TGTGCCAGCAGCTTGCCGGGGTCAGAGACCCAGTACTTC | CASSLPGSETQYF
NA | NA | TRBJ1-1 | TRBV10-3 | TGTGCCATCACCCCAGGGAACACTGAAGCTTTCTTT | CAITPGNTEAFF
TRBD1 | NA | TRBJ1-5 | TRBV18 | TGTGCCAGCTCACGAAACGCGGGGGGACAGGGGGATCAGCCCCAGCATTTT | CASSRNAGGQGDQPQHF
TRBD1 | NA | TRBJ2-2 | TRBV23-1 | TGCGCCAGCAGTCAATTGGGGACAGGGAGGATCCGGGAGCTGTTTTTT | CASSQLGTGRIRELFF
NA | NA | TRBJ2-7 | TRBV12-3/TRBV12-4 | TGTGCCAGCCGTGGGGGGGACAAGCAGTACTTC | CASRGGDKQYF
TRBD1 | NA | TRBJ1-5 | TRBV19 | TGTGCCAGTAGTTCCGGGACAGGGTGGGAAGAGCCCCAGCATTTT | CASSSGTGWEEPQHF
NA | once | TRBJ1-1 | TRBV19 | TGTGCCAGTAGGACCACGTCCCGGGGGACTGAAGCTTTCTTT | CASRTTSRGTEAFF
TRBD1 | NA | TRBJ2-7 | TRBV7-9 | TGTGCCAGCAGCTTAGCGGGACAGAGGTACGAGCAGTACTTC | CASSLAGQRYEQYF
NA | NA | TRBJ1-1 | TRBV11-2 | TGTGCCAGCAGCTTAGCCGGGGGGACTGAAGCTTTCTTT | CASSLAGGTEAFF
NA | few | TRBJ1-3 | TRBV2 | TGTGCCAGCAGTCGGGACTTTAGGGACACCATATATTTT | CASSRDFRDTIYF
NA | once | TRBJ1-6 | TRBV28 | TGTGCCAGCAGTTTAATTGGAGGGGATAATTCACCCCTCCACTTT | CASSLIGGDNSPLHF
TRBD2 | NA | TRBJ2-1 | TRBV4-1 | TGCGCCAGCAGCCAAGATCTTCTAGCGGACTGGGAGCAGTTCTTC | CASSQDLLADWEQFF
TRBD1 | few | TRBJ1-1 | TRBV6-6 | TGTGCCAGCAGCCCCAGACAGGGTGGCACTGAAGCTTTCTTT | CASSPRQGGTEAFF
NA | NA | TRBJ2-7 | TRBV19 | TGTGCCAGTAGTATCTCCGGGACCCGCTACGAGCAGTACTTC | CASSISGTRYEQYF
TRBD2 | NA | TRBJ2-7 | TRBV4-3 | TGCGCCAGCAGCCAAGCCTACCTCGGGGGGAGTCGTAACGAGCAGTACTTC | CASSQAYLGGSRNEQYF
NA | few | TRBJ2-7 | TRBV5-6 | TGTGCCAGCAGCTTGGGGGCTCAGGGCGGGAACGAGCAGTACTTC | CASSLGAQGGNEQYF
NA | NA | TRBJ1-2 | TRBV11-3 | TGTGCCAGCAGCTTAGAAGGCCAGAGCTATGGCTACACCTTC | CASSLEGQSYGYTF
NA | NA | TRBJ1-5 | TRBV2 | TGTGCCAGCAGTGAGTCGGCAGGCGGGCAGCCCCAGCATTTT | CASSESAGGQPQHF
TRBD1 | NA | TRBJ1-2 | TRBV7-2 | TGTGCCAGCAGCTTAGGGAGGGGGCGTAGATATGGCTACACCTTC | CASSLGRGRRYGYTF
NA | NA | TRBJ1-2 | TRBV2 | TGTGCCAGCAGTGCCCAGGGAGTTAGCTATGGCTACACCTTC | CASSAQGVSYGYTF
NA | NA | TRBJ2-7 | TRBV5-6 | TGTGCCAGCAGCTTGGTAGTGAGCCGAACCTACGAGCAGTACTTC | CASSLVVSRTYEQYF
TRBD1 | NA | TRBJ1-6 | TRBV6-2/TRBV6-3 | TGTGCCAGCAGTTCGGACAGGGTGTCACCCCTCCACTTT | CASSSDRVSPLHF
NA | NA | TRBJ1-1 | TRBV7-8 | TGTGCCAGCAGCTTAGACCCACAATACACTGAAGCTTTCTTT | CASSLDPQYTEAFF
NA | NA | TRBJ1-4 | TRBV5-1 | TGCGCCAGCAGCTCCTTGACGTCCCCCGGTAATGAAAAACTGTTTTTT | CASSSLTSPGNEKLFF
TRBD1 | NA | TRBJ1-3 | TRBV28 | TGTGCCAGCAGGGGGACAGGGCCATTTGGAAACACCATATATTTT | CASRGTGPFGNTIYF